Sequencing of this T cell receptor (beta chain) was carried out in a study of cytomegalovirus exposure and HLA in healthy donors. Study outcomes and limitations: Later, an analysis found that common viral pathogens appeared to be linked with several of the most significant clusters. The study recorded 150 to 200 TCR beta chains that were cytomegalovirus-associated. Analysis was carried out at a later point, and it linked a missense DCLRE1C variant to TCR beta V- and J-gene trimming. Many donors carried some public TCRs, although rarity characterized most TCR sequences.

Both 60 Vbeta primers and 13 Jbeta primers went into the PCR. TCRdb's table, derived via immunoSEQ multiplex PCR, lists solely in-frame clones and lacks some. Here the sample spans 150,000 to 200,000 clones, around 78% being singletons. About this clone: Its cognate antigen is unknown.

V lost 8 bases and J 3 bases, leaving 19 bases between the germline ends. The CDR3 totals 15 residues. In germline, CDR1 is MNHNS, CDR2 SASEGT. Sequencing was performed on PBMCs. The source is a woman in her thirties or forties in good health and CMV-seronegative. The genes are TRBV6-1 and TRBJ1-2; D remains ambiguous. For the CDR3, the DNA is TGTGCCAGCTTGAGGAAGGAGGGCGGGGACTATGGCTACACCTTC. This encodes CASLRKEGGDYGYTF.